Each of the 22 T cell receptor beta chains below was sequenced from the same sample in a study of blood T cell repertoires in COVID-19. TCRdb's copy holds only in-frame clones and misses some; the assay was immunoSEQ multiplex PCR. Of a few hundred thousand clones in the sample, more than 75% were seen once. Sequencing was done on a sample of PBMCs or T cells enriched from blood (not recorded which). The receptors shown here come from a woman in her forties with acute COVID-19.

The chain links TRBV5-5 to TRBJ1-1, with D tentatively TRBD1 (5 bases). Trimming stripped 3 bases from V and 4 bases from J, with 13 bases between. The CDR3 runs to 14 residues. Germline CDR1 is SGHKS and CDR2 is YYEKEE (reference sequence). CDR3 coding DNA: TGTGCCAGCAGCTCGTCGACGGGGGGCACTGAAGCTTTCTTT. Translation: CASSSSTGGTEAFF.

The chain employs TRBV2 and TRBJ1-5, with 11 bases matching TRBD1. The junction had 8 bases not matched to a gene; V was cut back by 4 bases and J by 6 bases. The germline V gene has CDR1 SNHLY and CDR2 FYNNEI. The CDR3 runs to 16 residues. The CDR3: CASSASRTGGIQPQHF. CDR3 DNA sequence: TGTGCCAGCAGTGCTTCAAGGACAGGGGGCATTCAGCCCCAGCATTTT.

The table lists this clone with a count of one. The V gene is TRBV5-1, the J gene TRBJ1-3; 10 bases are shared with TRBD1. CDR1 and CDR2 from the germline V gene are SGHRS and YFSETQ. CDR3 size: 15 residues. V shed 3 bases, J shed 2 bases, and the junction held 2 bases outside the gene matches. CDR3 amino acids: CASSSTGGTGNTIYF. DNA for the CDR3: TGCGCCAGCAGCTCGACAGGGGGCACTGGAAACACCATATATTTT.

The V and J genes are TRBV9 and TRBJ1-2, with 12 bases lining up with TRBD1. The CDR3 is made up of 15 amino acids. The trim removed 3 bases at V and 4 bases at J, leaving 4 bases unmatched. In germline, CDR1 is SGDLS, CDR2 YYNGEE. The CDR3 reads CASSDGTGGIYGYTF. DNA of the CDR3: TGTGCCAGCAGCGATGGGACAGGGGGCATCTATGGCTACACCTTC.

This clone was seen a single time. For the CDR3, the DNA is TGTGCCTGCGCGAGAGAACAGAACCCTAACTATGGCTACACCTTC. Translated, it gives CACAREQNPNYGYTF. V usage is TRBV30 and J usage is TRBJ1-2; D not certain. The CDR3 has 15 residues. Germline CDR1 reads GTSNPN; CDR2 reads SVGIG (reference sequence). V lost 6 bases and J lost 0, with 17 bases in between.

The rearrangement uses TRBV5-1 and TRBJ1-2, with 8 nucleotides matching TRBD1. Germline CDR1 SGHRS, CDR2 YFSETQ. Trimming took 0 bases from V and 11 from J; bases not matched to a gene: 12. The CDR3 is made up of 15 amino acids. This CDR3 is CASSLEGQGRKRYTF. The CDR3 DNA reads as TGCGCCAGCAGCTTGGAAGGACAGGGAAGGAAAAGGTACACCTTC.

This sequence joins TRBV2 and TRBJ2-7, with 7 bases lining up with TRBD1. V lost 7 bases and J lost 0; bases outside the gene matches: 6. Germline V lookup: CDR1 SNHLY, CDR2 FYNNEI. This CDR3 has 14 residues. This chain's CDR3 is CASIKGDSSYEQYF. DNA of the CDR3: TGTGCCAGCATCAAGGGGGACAGCTCCTACGAGCAGTACTTC.

The rearrangement joins TRBV28 to TRBJ1-5, with 12 nucleotides matching TRBD1. With 2 bases clipped from V and 6 bases from J, the junction kept 8 bases outside the gene matches. CDR1 and CDR2 from the germline V gene are MDHEN and SYDVKM. The CDR3 runs to 17 residues. DNA of the CDR3: TGTGCCAGCAGTTTAACACCGGGACAGGGGGCGGTTCAGCCCCAGCATTTT. It is translated as CASSLTPGQGAVQPQHF. Full variable domain (remainder filled in from reference TRBV28 and TRBJ1-5): DVKVTQSSRYLVKRTGEKVFLECVQDMDHENMFWYRQDPGLGLRLIYFSYDVKMKEKGDIPEGYSVSREKKERFSLILESASTNQTSMYLCASSLTPGQGAVQPQHFGDGTRLSIL.

The V and J genes are TRBV30 and TRBJ1-5; 7 bases are a match to TRBD1. The CDR3 loop spans 16 amino acids. V shed 2 bases, J shed 2 bases, and the junction held 9 bases outside the gene matches. Germline V gene sequence: CDR1 GTSNPN, CDR2 SVGIG (reference sequence). The CDR3 DNA is TGTGCCTGGAGTCCTGGTCCCACAGGGGGCAATCAGCCCCAGCATTTT. Protein product: CAWSPGPTGGNQPQHF.

J is TRBJ1-1 and V is TRBV19; D unclear. Germline V gene data show CDR1 as LNHDA and CDR2 as SQIVND (reference sequence). The length of the CDR3 is 14 residues. V was clipped by 3 bases and J by 1 base, with 9 bases between them. The CDR3 region has the DNA TGTGCCAGTAGTATTGGCACCCGGAACACTGAAGCTTTCTTT. It translates to CASSIGTRNTEAFF. The entire variable domain, with the rest obtained from reference TRBV19 and TRBJ1-1, is as follows: DGGITQSPKYLFRKEGQNVTLSCEQNLNHDAMYWYRQDPGQGLRLIYYSQIVNDFQKGDIAEGYSVSREKKESFPLTVTSAQKNPTAFYLCASSIGTRNTEAFFGQGTRLTVV.

The rearrangement uses TRBV7-9 and TRBJ2-3; possibly TRBD2 for D (7 bases). In germline, CDR1 is SEHNR, CDR2 FQNEAQ (reference sequence). Trimming took 5 bases from V and 6 from J, leaving 15 bases between them. This CDR3 region has 14 residues. In nucleotides, the CDR3 is TGTGCCAGCAGCATTGGCGGGGGCCGTGATACGCAGTATTTT. This codes for CASSIGGGRDTQYF.

The J gene is TRBJ1-4, the V gene TRBV7-9; the D gene is possibly TRBD1 (5 bases). The CDR3 covers 16 residues. The V and J ends lost 3 bases and 3 bases respectively, with 14 bases between them. Germline V gene sequence: CDR1 SEHNR, CDR2 FQNEAQ (reference sequence). The CDR3 spells CASSLALGGPNEKLFF. For the CDR3, the DNA is TGTGCCAGCAGCTTGGCCTTGGGGGGTCCTAATGAAAAACTGTTTTTT.

The chain has TRBV28 and TRBJ1-1, with 9 positions matching TRBD1. The germline V gene encodes CDR1 MDHEN and CDR2 SYDVKM. The CDR3 is made up of 14 amino acids. Losses at the gene ends were 5 bases for V and 5 bases for J; bases not matched to a gene: 6. The CDR3 bases are TGTGCCAGCAGTGTGGGACAGGGACGTACTGAAGCTTTCTTT. Protein product: CASSVGQGRTEAFF.

V usage is TRBV13 and J usage is TRBJ2-7, with D uncertain. The V gene lost 5 bases and the J gene lost 2 bases, with 22 bases spanning the gap. This CDR3 has 17 amino acids. Germline V gene sequence: CDR1 PRHDT, CDR2 FYEKMQ (reference sequence). The CDR3: CASSPGRLDTLPYEQYF. The CDR3 DNA reads TGTGCCAGCAGCCCGGGTCGGTTGGATACCCTCCCCTACGAGCAGTACTTC.

The gene calls are TRBV19 and TRBJ2-1; 7 bases fit TRBD2. The germline V gene has CDR1 LNHDA and CDR2 SQIVND (reference sequence). The V gene end was trimmed by 4 bases and the J gene end by 8 bases; junction bases not matched to a gene: 14. This CDR3 is 16 amino acids long. The CDR3 nucleotides read TGTGCCAGTAGTACCGAGCCCTCGACTAGCTTCGATGAGCAGTTCTTC. Translation: CASSTEPSTSFDEQFF. Supplemented by reference TRBV19 and TRBJ2-1, the full variable domain reads DGGITQSPKYLFRKEGQNVTLSCEQNLNHDAMYWYRQDPGQGLRLIYYSQIVNDFQKGDIAEGYSVSREKKESFPLTVTSAQKNPTAFYLCASSTEPSTSFDEQFFGPGTRLTVL.

CDR3 DNA: TGCGCCAGCAGCTTGTTGGGTCGGGAGAACACTGAAGCTTTCTTT. Its protein product is CASSLLGRENTEAFF. This chain joins TRBV5-1 and TRBJ1-1, with unresolved D. The germline CDR1 and CDR2 sequences are SGHRS and YFSETQ. The CDR3 contains 15 residues. The V end lost 1 base, the J end lost 1 base, and 11 bases lay between the germline ends.

This clone was seen a single time. This chain uses TRBV5-1 with TRBJ2-3; no firm D call. From germline, CDR1 is SGHRS and CDR2 YFSETQ. The CDR3 loop spans 14 amino acids. Trimming removed 6 bases from V and 0 bases from J, with 11 bases in between. CDR3 sequence (DNA): TGCGCCAGCACGGAGCGCGGAAGCACAGATACGCAGTATTTT. Its translation: CASTERGSTDTQYF.

The chain uses TRBV29-1 and TRBJ1-1; no definite D call. The germline CDR1 and CDR2 sequences are SQVTM and ANQGSEA. The V gene lost 6 bases and the J gene lost 4 bases, with 9 bases spanning the gap. The CDR3 covers 11 residues. The CDR3 nucleotides read TGCAGCGTCGAGGGCGGCACTGAAGCTTTCTTT. It is translated as CSVEGGTEAFF.

V is TRBV5-8 and J is TRBJ2-1; no definite D call. Trimming pared 2 bases from V and 0 bases from J, leaving 6 bases between. The CDR3 runs to 14 residues. The germline gives CDR1 SGHTS, CDR2 YDEGEE. The CDR3 sequence: CASSFPFSYNEQFF. The CDR3 DNA reads as TGTGCCAGCAGCTTCCCCTTCTCCTACAATGAGCAGTTCTTC. Using reference TRBV5-8 and TRBJ2-1 for the parts outside the CDR3, the full variable domain is EAGVTQSPTHLIKTRGQQATLRCSPISGHTSVYWYQQALGLGLQFLLWYDEGEERNRGNFPPRFSGRQFPNYSSELNVNALELEDSALYLCASSFPFSYNEQFFGPGTRLTVL.

The CDR3 loop is CASSPDRGEAFF. The CDR3 nucleotides are TGTGCCAGCAGCCCCGACAGGGGTGAAGCTTTCTTT. This rearrangement joins TRBV27 to TRBJ1-1; 8 nucleotides align to TRBD1. V was clipped by 6 bases and J by 7 bases; unmatched bases: 4. This CDR3 contains 12 residues. Germline loops: CDR1 MNHEY, CDR2 SMNVEV (reference sequence).

This sequence joins TRBV11-2 and TRBJ1-3, with 7 bases that match TRBD1. V dropped 6 bases and J dropped 0; count of bases not matched to a gene: 8. Germline assignment: CDR1 SGHAT and CDR2 FQNNGV. The CDR3 extends over 16 amino acids. In DNA form, the CDR3 reads TGTGCCAGCAGAGGACCGGGACAGTTCTCTGGAAACACCATATATTTT. Translation: CASRGPGQFSGNTIYF.

This rearrangement joins TRBV20-1 to TRBJ2-2; 9 nucleotides line up with TRBD2. This CDR3 is built from 18 residues. V was clipped by 3 bases and J by 4 bases; unmatched bases: 15. Germline V gene lookup returns CDR1 DFQATT and CDR2 SNEGSKA (reference sequence). The CDR3 coding sequence is TGCAGTGCTAGTCCCACGCGGGGACTAGCCGCGCCCACCGGGGAGCTGTTTTTT. Translation gives CSASPTRGLAAPTGELFF.